Listed here are 29 T cell receptor beta chains from one sample, sequenced in a study of shared clonotypes between healthy human individuals. Profiled with immunoSEQ multiplex PCR; TCRdb holds only in-frame clones, not every one. The sample lists 800,000 to 950,000 clones; approximately 97% were seen once. The naive CD8 subset, CD45RO-negative cells positively selected for CCR7, excluded terminally differentiated effector memory CD45RA+ cells. The specimen sequenced was naive CD8+ T cells sorted from blood. The receptors here all came from a man aged 30 to 45 in good health.

The V and J genes are TRBV4-3 and TRBJ1-1, with TRBD1 matching 9 bases. The length of the CDR3 is 17 residues. CDR1 LGHNA and CDR2 YSLEER come from the germline V gene. J was trimmed by 4 bases and V by 1 base; bases with no gene match: 10. The CDR3 nucleotides read TGCGCCAGCAGCCAAGTCTACGGGCGACAGGGGGGCACTGAAGCTTTCTTT. It specifies CASSQVYGRQGGTEAFF.

The chain joins TRBV15 to TRBJ1-2; TRBD1 agrees at 7 bases. V was clipped by 1 base and J by 1 base; unmatched bases: 6. This CDR3 region has 16 residues. Per germline, CDR1 LNHNV and CDR2 YYDKDF (reference sequence). CDR3 sequence (DNA): TGTGCCACCAGCAGAGTGGGGGCAGGGGGTAACTATGGCTACACCTTC. This sequence encodes CATSRVGAGGNYGYTF. Complete variable domain (other parts from reference TRBV15 and TRBJ1-2): DAMVIQNPRYQVTQFGKPVTLSCSQTLNHNVMYWYQQKSSQAPKLLFHYYDKDFNNEADTPDNFQSRRPNTSFCFLDIRSPGLGDTAMYLCATSRVGAGGNYGYTFGSGTRLTVV.

The chain combines TRBV7-8 with TRBJ2-7; 7 nucleotides agree with TRBD1. Germline V gene lookup returns CDR1 SGHVS and CDR2 FQNEAQ. V shed 5 bases, J shed 1 base, and the junction held 5 bases outside the gene matches. This CDR3 has 14 amino acids. CDR3 loop: CASSPATGSYEQYF. CDR3 nucleotides: TGTGCCAGCAGCCCAGCGACAGGGTCCTACGAGCAGTACTTC.

This chain uses TRBV30 with TRBJ2-5, with 10 bases aligning to TRBD2. The J segment lost 5 bases and the V segment lost 2 bases, leaving 11 bases of the junction unmatched. The CDR3 extends over 16 amino acids. Looked up from germline, CDR1 is GTSNPN and CDR2 is SVGIG (reference sequence). The CDR3 DNA follows: TGTGCCTGGAGTCGAACCCTTCTAGCGGGAGTCGAGACCCAGTACTTC. This sequence encodes CAWSRTLLAGVETQYF.

This chain joins TRBV29-1 and TRBJ2-1, with 13 bases that match TRBD2. The CDR3 length is 15 residues. Trimming removed 7 bases from V and 6 bases from J; junction bases left unmatched: 9. Germline CDR1 reads SQVTM; CDR2 reads ANQGSEA. CDR3 loop: CSARRTSGGPNEQFF. CDR3 nucleotides: TGCAGCGCACGACGGACTAGCGGGGGCCCCAATGAGCAGTTCTTC.

V usage is TRBV27 and J usage is TRBJ2-7; TRBD2 agrees at 12 bases. The germline gives CDR1 MNHEY, CDR2 SMNVEV (reference sequence). Trimming at V came to 6 bases and at J to 5 bases, leaving 5 bases not matched to a gene. CDR3 size: 14 residues. The DNA of the CDR3 is TGTGCCAGCAGCCGACTAGCGGGAGTGGACGAGCAGTACTTC. It encodes CASSRLAGVDEQYF.

The rearrangement joins TRBV6-1 to TRBJ2-1; 7 bases fit TRBD2. Germline V gene lookup returns CDR1 MNHNS and CDR2 SASEGT. V trimming: 5 bases; J trimming: 3 bases; junction bases outside the gene matches: 4. CDR3 length: 14 residues. CDR3 sequence reads: CASSWSSGYNEQFF. In DNA, the CDR3 is TGTGCCAGCAGTTGGTCTAGCGGCTACAATGAGCAGTTCTTC.

This chain joins TRBV7-6 and TRBJ2-7; 9 bases are a match to TRBD1. There are 13 residues in the CDR3. Germline-derived CDR1 and CDR2 are SGHVS and FNYEAQ. Losses at the gene ends were 5 bases for V and 6 bases for J; bases not matched to a gene: 5. The CDR3 is CASSLETGGEQYF. The CDR3 DNA reads TGTGCCAGCAGCCTGGAGACAGGGGGCGAGCAGTACTTC. Variable domain in full (rest from reference TRBV7-6 and TRBJ2-7): GAGVSQSPRYKVTKRGQDVALRCDPISGHVSLYWYRQALGQGPEFLTYFNYEAQQDKSGLPNDRFSAERPEGSISTLTIQRTEQRDSAMYRCASSLETGGEQYFGPGTRLTVT.

V and J are TRBV4-1 and TRBJ2-7; 7 bases are a match to TRBD1. The CDR3 runs 13 residues. Germline-derived CDR1 and CDR2 are MGHRA and YSYEKL. V shed 5 bases and J 4 bases; nucleotides not matched to a gene: 5. This CDR3 reads CASSGNRGYEQYF. CDR3 DNA: TGCGCCAGCAGCGGAAACAGGGGTTACGAGCAGTACTTC.

The chain links TRBV2 to TRBJ2-7; possibly TRBD2 for D (6 bases). The CDR3 runs 13 residues. Germline CDR1 and CDR2: SNHLY and FYNNEI. Trimming removed 11 bases from V and 0 bases from J, with 14 bases in between. CDR3 nucleotides: TGTGCCGGAAGAATGACTAGCTCCTACGAGCAGTACTTC. It encodes CAGRMTSSYEQYF.

In this sample, this clone turned up once. The CDR3: CASSWNGMVNEQFF. The CDR3 bases are TGCGCCAGCAGCTGGAACGGGATGGTCAATGAGCAGTTCTTC. The V and J genes are TRBV5-1 and TRBJ2-1, with D possibly matching TRBD2 (5 bases). The CDR3 sequence is 14 residues long. The germline V gene encodes CDR1 SGHRS and CDR2 YFSETQ. Trimming left V 3 bases short and J 6 bases short, with 13 bases between.

This chain connects TRBV7-6 to TRBJ2-1, with a possible D match to TRBD2 (6 bases). The germline CDR1 and CDR2 sequences are SGHVS and FNYEAQ. Trimming stripped 5 bases from V and 9 bases from J, with 17 bases between. This CDR3 contains 14 residues. The CDR3 coding sequence is TGTGCCAGCAGCCCGAGTGGGACTGTGAGTGAGCAGTTCTTC. Protein: CASSPSGTVSEQFF.

The chain couples TRBV19 to TRBJ1-5; D uncertain. The CDR3 contains 13 residues. V shed 7 bases and J shed 11 bases, with 18 bases lying between them. In germline, CDR1 is LNHDA, CDR2 SQIVND (reference sequence). CDR3 bases: TGTGCCAGTACCTATGGCGGGGTTGCGGCCCAGCATTTT. Translating it yields CASTYGGVAAQHF.

The J gene is TRBJ2-2, the V gene TRBV29-1; D remains ambiguous. The germline V gene encodes CDR1 SQVTM and CDR2 ANQGSEA. The CDR3 length is 13 residues. Trimming stripped 4 bases from V and 1 base from J, with 7 bases between. CDR3 in amino acids: CSVVPLNTGELFF. CDR3 coding DNA: TGCAGCGTTGTCCCTCTGAACACCGGGGAGCTGTTTTTT.

CDR3 nucleotides: TGCGCCAGCAGCCAAGATTATCCCCGGACAGGTACCTACGAGCAGTACTTC. Its protein is CASSQDYPRTGTYEQYF. This chain links TRBV4-1 with TRBJ2-7, with 7 bases lining up with TRBD1. With 0 bases clipped from V and 2 bases from J, the junction kept 10 bases outside the gene matches. In germline, CDR1 is MGHRA, CDR2 YSYEKL. CDR3 length: 17 amino acids.

The chain recombines TRBV5-1 with TRBJ1-2; tentative D call: TRBD1 (5 bases). From germline, CDR1 is SGHRS and CDR2 YFSETQ. CDR3 length: 13 residues. V lost 5 bases and J lost 11, with 19 bases in between. CDR3 sequence reads: CASSFLRDLEYTF. The CDR3 DNA reads as TGCGCCAGCAGTTTCCTCCGGGACCTCGAGTACACCTTC.

The chain is built from TRBV4-1 and TRBJ2-7, with a weak D call TRBD2 (5 bases). The CDR3 has 13 residues. Trimming pared 0 bases from V and 5 bases from J, leaving 8 bases between. Germline CDR1 MGHRA, CDR2 YSYEKL. CDR3 protein: CASSQELGHEQYF. The CDR3 bases are TGCGCCAGCAGCCAAGAACTAGGCCACGAGCAGTACTTC.

The J gene is TRBJ2-7, the V gene TRBV5-6; no firm D call. Germline values: CDR1 SGHDT, CDR2 YYEEEE. The V end lost 4 bases, the J end lost 0 bases, and 5 bases lay between the germline ends. This CDR3 comprises 12 residues. The CDR3 DNA follows: TGTGCCAGCAGCGCTGGCTCCTACGAGCAGTACTTC. It specifies CASSAGSYEQYF.

The rearrangement links TRBV4-1 to TRBJ2-5; D unresolved. Germline V gene lookup returns CDR1 MGHRA and CDR2 YSYEKL. V shed 0 bases and J shed 5 bases, with 10 bases lying between them. The CDR3 is 14 residues long. The DNA of the CDR3 is TGCGCCAGCAGCCAAGACTGGCTACCGGAGACCCAGTACTTC. Amino acid sequence: CASSQDWLPETQYF.

The chain has TRBV5-4 and TRBJ1-2; D gene ambiguous. The CDR3 contains 14 residues. CDR1 is SGHNT, CDR2 YYREEE, per germline (reference sequence). Trimming left V 4 bases short and J 0 bases short, with 10 bases between. In nucleotides, the CDR3 is TGTGCCAGCAGCGTCGGGGTCACTAACTATGGCTACACCTTC. Its translation: CASSVGVTNYGYTF.

The chain is built from TRBV6-5 and TRBJ2-2, with TRBD2 matching 8 bases. With V trimmed by 2 bases and J by 5 bases, 4 bases remained unmatched. This CDR3 contains 15 residues. Germline V gene lookup returns CDR1 MNHEY and CDR2 SVGAGI. The CDR3 loop is CASSYVASGTGELFF. The CDR3 nucleotides read TGTGCCAGCAGTTACGTGGCTAGCGGGACCGGGGAGCTGTTTTTT.

The CDR3 region has the DNA TGTGCCAGCAGCAATCAACTGGGGACTCGCACAGATACGCAGTATTTT. This translates into CASSNQLGTRTDTQYF. The chain combines TRBV5-4 with TRBJ2-3; a possible D gene is TRBD2 (6 bases). Trimming pared 4 bases from V and 1 base from J, leaving 16 bases between. This CDR3 has 16 amino acids. The germline gives CDR1 SGHNT, CDR2 YYREEE (reference sequence).

The chain carries TRBV18 and TRBJ1-4; D unresolved. The V gene lost 3 bases and the J gene lost 6 bases, with 11 bases spanning the gap. CDR1 is KGHSH, CDR2 LQKENI, per germline. The CDR3 sequence is 14 residues long. CDR3 loop: CASSPTSGHEKLFF. CDR3 bases: TGTGCCAGCTCACCGACTAGTGGACATGAAAAACTGTTTTTT.

The chain links TRBV7-8 to TRBJ2-1; 7 nucleotides agree with TRBD1. The CDR3 length is 14 residues. Trimming cost V 4 bases and J 4 bases; bases outside gene matches: 4. CDR1 and CDR2 from the germline V gene are SGHVS and FQNEAQ. CDR3 DNA: TGTGCCAGCAGCTCACCGGGACAGTACAATGAGCAGTTCTTC. This gives the protein CASSSPGQYNEQFF.

V and J are TRBV4-3 and TRBJ1-1, with 7 bases identical to TRBD1. Germline V gene lookup returns CDR1 LGHNA and CDR2 YSLEER. This CDR3 has 15 residues. With 4 bases clipped from V and 6 bases from J, the junction kept 11 bases outside the gene matches. CDR3 protein: CASSRSLDRLSEAFF. The DNA for the CDR3 is TGCGCCAGCAGCCGCTCGCTGGACAGGCTCTCTGAAGCTTTCTTT.

V usage is TRBV5-5 and J usage is TRBJ2-1, with 12 positions matching TRBD2. V was pared by 1 base and J by 8 bases, with 4 bases of the junction left unmatched. The CDR3 is 15 residues long. CDR1 and CDR2 from the germline V gene are SGHKS and YYEKEE (reference sequence). This CDR3 reads CASSLRLAGVDEQFF. CDR3 DNA: TGTGCCAGCAGCTTGCGACTAGCGGGAGTGGATGAGCAGTTCTTC.

The genes are TRBV4-1 and TRBJ2-3, with TRBD2 identical over 7 bases. Germline CDR1 and CDR2: MGHRA and YSYEKL. Trimming removed 5 bases from V and 2 bases from J; junction bases left unmatched: 4. This CDR3 contains 14 residues. The CDR3 DNA is TGCGCCAGCAGCGATCTAGCGGACACAGATACGCAGTATTTT. As protein: CASSDLADTDTQYF.

In this sample, this clone turned up once. V and J are TRBV15 and TRBJ1-5; D call uncertain. Germline V CDR1 and CDR2: LNHNV, YYDKDF (reference sequence). The CDR3 has 15 amino acids. V lost 0 bases to trimming and J lost 4 bases, with 10 bases between them. The CDR3 region is CATSREDKRNQPQHF. The CDR3 DNA is TGTGCCACCAGCAGAGAAGACAAGAGGAATCAGCCCCAGCATTTT.

This chain uses TRBV6-5 with TRBJ2-3, with D possibly being TRBD1 (6 bases). V shed 7 bases and J shed 1 base, with 15 bases lying between them. The CDR3 is made up of 15 amino acids. CDR1 is MNHEY and CDR2 is SVGAGI in the germline V gene. Here the CDR3 reads CASTRTAAGTDTQYF. The DNA for the CDR3 is TGTGCCAGCACAAGGACAGCCGCCGGCACAGATACGCAGTATTTT.